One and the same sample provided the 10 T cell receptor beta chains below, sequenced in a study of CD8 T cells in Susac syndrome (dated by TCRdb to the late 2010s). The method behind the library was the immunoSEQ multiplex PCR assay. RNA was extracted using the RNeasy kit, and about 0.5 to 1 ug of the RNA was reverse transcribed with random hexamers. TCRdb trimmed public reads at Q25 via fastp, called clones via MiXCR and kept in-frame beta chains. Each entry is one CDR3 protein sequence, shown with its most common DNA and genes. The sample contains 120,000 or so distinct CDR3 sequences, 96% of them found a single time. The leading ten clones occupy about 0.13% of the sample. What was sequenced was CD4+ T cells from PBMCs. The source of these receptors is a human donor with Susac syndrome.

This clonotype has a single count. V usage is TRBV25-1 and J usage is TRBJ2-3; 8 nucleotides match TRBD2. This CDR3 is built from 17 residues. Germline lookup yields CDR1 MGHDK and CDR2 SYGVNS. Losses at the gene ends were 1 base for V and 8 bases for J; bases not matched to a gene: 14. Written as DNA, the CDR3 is TGTGCCAGCAGTGAATCTACGGCTAGCGGGCTGCGGGGTACGCAGTATTTT. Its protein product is CASSESTASGLRGTQYF.

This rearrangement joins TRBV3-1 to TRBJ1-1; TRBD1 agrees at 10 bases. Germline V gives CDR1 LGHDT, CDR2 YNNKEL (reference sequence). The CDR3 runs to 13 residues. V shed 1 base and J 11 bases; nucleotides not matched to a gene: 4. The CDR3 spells CASSQGGTGAAFF. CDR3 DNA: TGTGCCAGCAGCCAAGGGGGGACAGGGGCCGCTTTCTTT.

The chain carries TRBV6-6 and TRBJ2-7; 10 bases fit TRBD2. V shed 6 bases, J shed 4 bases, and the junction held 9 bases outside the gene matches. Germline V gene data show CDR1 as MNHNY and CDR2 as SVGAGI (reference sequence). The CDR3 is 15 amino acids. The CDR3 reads CASRSSGRHPYEQYF. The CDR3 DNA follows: TGTGCCAGCAGAAGTAGCGGGAGGCATCCTTACGAGCAGTACTTC.

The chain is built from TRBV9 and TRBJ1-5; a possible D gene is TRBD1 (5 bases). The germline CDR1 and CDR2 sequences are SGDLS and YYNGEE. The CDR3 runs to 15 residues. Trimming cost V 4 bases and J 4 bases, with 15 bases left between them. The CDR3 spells CASSSGPKVNQPQHF. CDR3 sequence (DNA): TGTGCCAGCAGCTCGGGGCCCAAGGTTAATCAGCCCCAGCATTTT.

This CDR3 is CASSPQGVSGNTIYF. CDR3 coding DNA: TGTGCCAGCAGTCCTCAGGGGGTCTCTGGAAACACCATATATTTT. V and J are TRBV28 and TRBJ1-3; 7 bases match TRBD1. CDR3 size: 15 residues. Germline CDR1 MDHEN, CDR2 SYDVKM. With 5 bases clipped from V and 0 bases from J, the junction kept 4 bases outside the gene matches.

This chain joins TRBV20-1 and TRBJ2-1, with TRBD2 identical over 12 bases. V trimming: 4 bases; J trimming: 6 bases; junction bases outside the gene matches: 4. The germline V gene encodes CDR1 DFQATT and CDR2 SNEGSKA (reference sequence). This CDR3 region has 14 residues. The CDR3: CSAISGLAGNEQFF. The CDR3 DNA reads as TGCAGTGCTATCTCGGGACTAGCGGGCAATGAGCAGTTCTTC.

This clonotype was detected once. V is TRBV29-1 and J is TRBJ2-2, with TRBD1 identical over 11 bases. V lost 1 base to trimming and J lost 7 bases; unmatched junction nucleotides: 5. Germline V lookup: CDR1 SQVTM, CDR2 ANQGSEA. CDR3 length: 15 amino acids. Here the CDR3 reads CSVEGGQGVRGELFF. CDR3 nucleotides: TGCAGCGTTGAAGGGGGACAGGGGGTCCGCGGGGAGCTGTTTTTT.

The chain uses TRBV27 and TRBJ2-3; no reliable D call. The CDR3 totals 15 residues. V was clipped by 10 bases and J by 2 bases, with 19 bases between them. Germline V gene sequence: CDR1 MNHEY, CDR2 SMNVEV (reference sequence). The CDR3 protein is CATSQAVGFTDTQYF. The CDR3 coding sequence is TGTGCCACTTCACAAGCCGTAGGGTTCACAGATACGCAGTATTTT.

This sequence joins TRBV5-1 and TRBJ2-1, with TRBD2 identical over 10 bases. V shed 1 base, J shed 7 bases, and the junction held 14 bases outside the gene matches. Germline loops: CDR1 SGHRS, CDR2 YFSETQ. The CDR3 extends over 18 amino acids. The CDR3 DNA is TGCGCCAGCAGCTTGTCGGGTCAGGCTAGCGGGAGATGGAATGAGCAGTTCTTC. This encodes CASSLSGQASGRWNEQFF.

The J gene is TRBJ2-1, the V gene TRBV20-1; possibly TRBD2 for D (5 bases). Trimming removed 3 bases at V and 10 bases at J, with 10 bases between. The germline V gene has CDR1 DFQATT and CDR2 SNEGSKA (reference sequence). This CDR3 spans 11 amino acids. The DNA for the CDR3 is TGCAGTGCTAGGGAGGTGACAGAGCAGTTCTTC. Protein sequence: CSAREVTEQFF.